Reported below is one TCR beta chain. Other DNA sequences from this sample encode an identical CDR3 as well. This specimen comes from a study of blood T cell repertoires in COVID-19. Background on the study: Samples of COVID-19 (acute and convalescent) were obtained from the United States, Italy and Spain.

Profiled with immunoSEQ multiplex PCR; TCRdb holds only in-frame clones, not every one. The sample lists approximately 300,000 clones, about 93% occurring once. Germline CDR1 reads GTSNPN; CDR2 reads SVGIG (reference sequence). V was clipped by 1 base and J by 6 bases; unmatched bases: 4. The CDR3 has 14 amino acids. V usage is TRBV30 and J usage is TRBJ1-5; 9 bases are a match to TRBD1. Sequenced input: peripheral blood. This clonotype originated in a woman aged 25 to 39 with COVID-19, enrolled during active disease. For the CDR3, the DNA is TGTGCCTGGAGTGAGGGACAGGGACGTCAGCCCCAGCATTTT. This codes for CAWSEGQGRQPQHF.